This T cell receptor beta chain was identified in a study of blood T cell repertoires in COVID-19. Sequencing used immunoSEQ multiplex PCR; TCRdb keeps in-frame clones, though not all of them. This sample has a few hundred thousand clones, with roughly 88% found just once. The TCR sequence derives from a man aged 35 to 55 who had recovered from COVID-19. Sequencing was done on a sample of peripheral blood.

The CDR3: CASSLPGREQYF. CDR3 in DNA: TGTGCCAGCAGCTTACCCGGGAGGGAGCAGTACTTC. The genes are TRBV7-9 and TRBJ2-7; 7 bases are a match to TRBD2. The CDR3 has 12 residues. Germline V gene lookup returns CDR1 SEHNR and CDR2 FQNEAQ (reference sequence). V lost 2 bases to trimming and J lost 7 bases; unmatched junction nucleotides: 2. Full variable domain (rest looked up from reference TRBV7-9 and TRBJ2-7): DTGVSQNPRHKITKRGQNVTFRCDPISEHNRLYWYRQTLGQGPEFLTYFQNEAQLEKSRLLSDRFSAERPKGSFSTLEIQRTEQGDSAMYLCASSLPGREQYFGPGTRLTVT.